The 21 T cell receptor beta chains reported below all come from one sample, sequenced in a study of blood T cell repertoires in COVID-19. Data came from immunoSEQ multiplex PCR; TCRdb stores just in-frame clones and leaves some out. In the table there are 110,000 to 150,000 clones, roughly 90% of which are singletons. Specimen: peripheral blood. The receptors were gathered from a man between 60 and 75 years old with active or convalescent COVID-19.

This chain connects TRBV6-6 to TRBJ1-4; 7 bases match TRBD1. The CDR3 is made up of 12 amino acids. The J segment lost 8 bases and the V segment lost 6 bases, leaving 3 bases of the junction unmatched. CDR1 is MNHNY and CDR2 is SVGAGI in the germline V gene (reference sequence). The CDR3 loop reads CASRQGLEKLFF. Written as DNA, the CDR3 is TGTGCCAGCAGACAGGGGTTGGAAAAACTGTTTTTT.

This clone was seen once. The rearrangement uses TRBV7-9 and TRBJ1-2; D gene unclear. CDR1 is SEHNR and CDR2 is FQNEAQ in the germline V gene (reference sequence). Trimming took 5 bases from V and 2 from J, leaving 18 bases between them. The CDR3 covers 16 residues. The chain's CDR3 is CASSTPLTEFNYGYTF. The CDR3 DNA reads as TGTGCCAGCAGCACTCCACTCACAGAATTCAACTATGGCTACACCTTC.

CDR3 in DNA: TGTGCCAGCAGCTTAAACCCCCGCGGGACTAGCGGCTACAATGAGCAGTTCTTC. It translates to CASSLNPRGTSGYNEQFF. V usage is TRBV7-3 and J usage is TRBJ2-1, with 11 bases lining up with TRBD2. Germline V gene data show CDR1 as SGHTA and CDR2 as FQGTGA. This CDR3 contains 18 residues. V trimming: 1 base; J trimming: 3 bases; junction bases outside the gene matches: 8.

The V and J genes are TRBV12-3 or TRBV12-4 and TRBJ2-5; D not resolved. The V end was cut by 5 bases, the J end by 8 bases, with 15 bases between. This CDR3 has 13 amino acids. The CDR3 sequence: CASSLPPGGTQYF. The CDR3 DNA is TGTGCCAGCAGTCTACCCCCAGGTGGCACCCAGTACTTC.

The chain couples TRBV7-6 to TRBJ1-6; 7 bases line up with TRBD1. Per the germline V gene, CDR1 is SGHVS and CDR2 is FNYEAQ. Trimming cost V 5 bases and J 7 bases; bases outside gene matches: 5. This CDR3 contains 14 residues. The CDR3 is CASSPWDRNSPLHF. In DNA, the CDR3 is TGTGCCAGCAGCCCTTGGGACAGAAATTCACCCCTCCACTTT.

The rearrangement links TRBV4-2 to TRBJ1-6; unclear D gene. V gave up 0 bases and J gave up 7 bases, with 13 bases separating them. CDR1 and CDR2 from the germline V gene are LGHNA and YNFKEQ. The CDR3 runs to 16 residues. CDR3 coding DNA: TGTGCCAGCAGCCAAGAACCGGGCGCGGGGAATTCACCCCTCCACTTT. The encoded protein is CASSQEPGAGNSPLHF.

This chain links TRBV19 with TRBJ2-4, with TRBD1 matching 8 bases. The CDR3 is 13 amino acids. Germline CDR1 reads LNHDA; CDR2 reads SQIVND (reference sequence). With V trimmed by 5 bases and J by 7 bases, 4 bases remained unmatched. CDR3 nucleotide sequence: TGTGCCAGTAGTCCACGGACAGGGAACATTCAGTACTTC. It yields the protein CASSPRTGNIQYF.

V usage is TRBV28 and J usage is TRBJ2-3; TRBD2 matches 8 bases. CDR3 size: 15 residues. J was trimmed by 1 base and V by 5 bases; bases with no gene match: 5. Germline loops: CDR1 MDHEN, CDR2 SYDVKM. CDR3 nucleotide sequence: TGTGCCAGCAGTACCAGCGGGGGCCGCACAGATACGCAGTATTTT. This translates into CASSTSGGRTDTQYF.

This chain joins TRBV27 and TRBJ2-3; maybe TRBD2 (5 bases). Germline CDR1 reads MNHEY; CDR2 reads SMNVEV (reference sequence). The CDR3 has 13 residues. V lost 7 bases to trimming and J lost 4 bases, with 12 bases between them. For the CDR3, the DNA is TGTGCCAGCACCCGAACGGGGTCAGATACGCAGTATTTT. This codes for CASTRTGSDTQYF.

This CDR3 is CASSHLHDEKLFF. The CDR3 region has the DNA TGCGCCAGCAGCCATTTACACGATGAAAAACTGTTTTTT. This sequence joins TRBV4-1 and TRBJ1-4; D ambiguous. The CDR3 has 13 amino acids. V was shortened by 3 bases and J by 6 bases, with 8 bases between the two germline ends. Per germline, CDR1 MGHRA and CDR2 YSYEKL.

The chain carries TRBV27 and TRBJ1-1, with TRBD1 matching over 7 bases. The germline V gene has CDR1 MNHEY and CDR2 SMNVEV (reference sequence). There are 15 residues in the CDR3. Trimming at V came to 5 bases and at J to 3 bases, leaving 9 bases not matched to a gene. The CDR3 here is CASSPRQGLDTEAFF. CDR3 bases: TGTGCCAGCAGTCCAAGACAGGGTTTGGACACTGAAGCTTTCTTT.

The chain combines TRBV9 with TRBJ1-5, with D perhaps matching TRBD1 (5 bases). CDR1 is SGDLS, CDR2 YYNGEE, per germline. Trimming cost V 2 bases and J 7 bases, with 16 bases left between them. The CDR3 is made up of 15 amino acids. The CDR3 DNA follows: TGTGCCAGCAGCGTTGGACCCGGTGGACAACAGCCCCAGCATTTT. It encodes CASSVGPGGQQPQHF.

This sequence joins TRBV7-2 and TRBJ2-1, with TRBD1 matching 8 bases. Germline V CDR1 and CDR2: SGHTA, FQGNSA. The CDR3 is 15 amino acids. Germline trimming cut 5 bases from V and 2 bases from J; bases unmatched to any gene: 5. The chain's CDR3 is CASSVDRGPYNEQFF. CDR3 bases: TGTGCCAGCAGCGTCGACAGGGGCCCCTACAATGAGCAGTTCTTC.

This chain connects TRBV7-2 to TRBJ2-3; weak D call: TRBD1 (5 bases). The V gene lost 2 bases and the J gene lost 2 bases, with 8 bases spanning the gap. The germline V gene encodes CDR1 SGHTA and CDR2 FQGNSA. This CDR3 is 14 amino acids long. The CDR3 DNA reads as TGTGCCAGCAGCTTAAACAGGCACACAGATACGCAGTATTTT. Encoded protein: CASSLNRHTDTQYF.

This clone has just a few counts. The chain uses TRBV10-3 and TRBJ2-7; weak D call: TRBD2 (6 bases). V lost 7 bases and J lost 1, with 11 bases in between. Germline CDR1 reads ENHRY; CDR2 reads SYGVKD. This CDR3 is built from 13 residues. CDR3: CAITPGLSYEQYF. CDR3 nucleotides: TGTGCCATCACCCCGGGACTGTCCTACGAGCAGTACTTC.

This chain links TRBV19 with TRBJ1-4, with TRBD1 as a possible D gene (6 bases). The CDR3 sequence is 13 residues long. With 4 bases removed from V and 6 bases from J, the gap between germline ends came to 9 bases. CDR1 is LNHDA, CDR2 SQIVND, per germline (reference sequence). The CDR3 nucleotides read TGTGCCAGTAGTACGGCAGGGGATGAAAAACTGTTTTTT. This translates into CASSTAGDEKLFF. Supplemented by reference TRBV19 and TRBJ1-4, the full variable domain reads DGGITQSPKYLFRKEGQNVTLSCEQNLNHDAMYWYRQDPGQGLRLIYYSQIVNDFQKGDIAEGYSVSREKKESFPLTVTSAQKNPTAFYLCASSTAGDEKLFFGSGTQLSVL.

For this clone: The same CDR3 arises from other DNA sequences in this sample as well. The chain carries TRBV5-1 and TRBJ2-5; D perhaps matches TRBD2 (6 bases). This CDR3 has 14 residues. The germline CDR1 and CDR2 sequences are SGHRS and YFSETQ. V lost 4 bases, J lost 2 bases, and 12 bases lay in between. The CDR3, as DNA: TGCGCCAGCAGCCCCGGGACTGCGCAAGAGACCCAGTACTTC. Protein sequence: CASSPGTAQETQYF.

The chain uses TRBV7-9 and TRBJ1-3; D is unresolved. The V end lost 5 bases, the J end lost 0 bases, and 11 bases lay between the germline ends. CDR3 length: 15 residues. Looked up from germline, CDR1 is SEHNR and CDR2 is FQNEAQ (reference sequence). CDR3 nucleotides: TGTGCCAGCAGCCGGACGGACTTCTCTGGAAACACCATATATTTT. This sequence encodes CASSRTDFSGNTIYF.

CDR3 nucleotide sequence: TGTGCCAGCAGCTTACGCCCTAATAGCAATCAGCCCCAGCATTTT. Amino acids: CASSLRPNSNQPQHF. This chain connects TRBV7-6 to TRBJ1-5; D not certain. CDR3 length: 15 amino acids. In germline, CDR1 is SGHVS, CDR2 FNYEAQ. The ends were cut back, 2 bases at V and 0 bases at J, with 8 bases in the middle.

This CDR3 is CATSDSPGQGLRNTIYF. In DNA, the CDR3 is TGTGCCACCAGTGATTCCCCCGGACAGGGGCTTCGAAACACCATATATTTT. The rearrangement uses TRBV24-1 and TRBJ1-3; TRBD1 aligns across 9 bases. V lost 2 bases, J lost 5 bases, and 9 bases stayed unmatched. The CDR3 has 17 residues. CDR1 KGHDR and CDR2 SFDVKD come from the germline V gene.

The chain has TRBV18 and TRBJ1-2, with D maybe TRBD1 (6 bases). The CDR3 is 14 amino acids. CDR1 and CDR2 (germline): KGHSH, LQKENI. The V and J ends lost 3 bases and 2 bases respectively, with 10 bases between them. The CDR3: CASSPGDTNYGYTF. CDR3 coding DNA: TGTGCCAGCTCACCTGGGGACACGAACTATGGCTACACCTTC.